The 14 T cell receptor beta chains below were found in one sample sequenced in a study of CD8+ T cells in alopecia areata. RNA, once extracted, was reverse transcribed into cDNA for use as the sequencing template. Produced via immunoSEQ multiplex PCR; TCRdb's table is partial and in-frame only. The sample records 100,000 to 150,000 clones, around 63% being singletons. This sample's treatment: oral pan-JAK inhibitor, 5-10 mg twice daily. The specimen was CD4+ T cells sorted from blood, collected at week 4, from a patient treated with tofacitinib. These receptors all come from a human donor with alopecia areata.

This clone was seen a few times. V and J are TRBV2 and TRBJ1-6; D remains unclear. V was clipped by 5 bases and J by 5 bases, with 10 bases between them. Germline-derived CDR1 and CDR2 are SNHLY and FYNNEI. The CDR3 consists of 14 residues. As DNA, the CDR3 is TGTGCCAGCAGTAGGTCAGCAGATAATTCACCCCTCCACTTT. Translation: CASSRSADNSPLHF. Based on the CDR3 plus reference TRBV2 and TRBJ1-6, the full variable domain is EPEVTQTPSHQVTQMGQEVILRCVPISNHLYFYWYRQILGQKVEFLVSFYNNEISEKSEIFDDQFSVERPDGSNFTLKIRSTKLEDSAMYFCASSRSADNSPLHFGNGTRLTVT.

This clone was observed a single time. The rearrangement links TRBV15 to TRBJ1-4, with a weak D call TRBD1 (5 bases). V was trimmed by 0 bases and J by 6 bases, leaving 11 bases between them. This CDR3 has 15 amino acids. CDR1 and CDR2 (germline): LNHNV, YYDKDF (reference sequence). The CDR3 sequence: CATSRDPGTDEKLFF. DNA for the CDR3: TGTGCCACCAGCAGAGATCCAGGGACTGATGAAAAACTGTTTTTT. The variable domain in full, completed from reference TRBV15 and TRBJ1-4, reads DAMVIQNPRYQVTQFGKPVTLSCSQTLNHNVMYWYQQKSSQAPKLLFHYYDKDFNNEADTPDNFQSRRPNTSFCFLDIRSPGLGDTAMYLCATSRDPGTDEKLFFGSGTQLSVL.

The chain's CDR3 is CSVTDSRASHEQYF. CDR3 sequence (DNA): TGCAGCGTGACAGACTCGCGCGCTTCCCACGAGCAGTACTTC. The chain couples TRBV29-1 to TRBJ2-7; D perhaps matches TRBD1 (5 bases). This CDR3 has 14 residues. The V end was cut by 6 bases, the J end by 5 bases, with 20 bases between. CDR1 SQVTM and CDR2 ANQGSEA come from the germline V gene.

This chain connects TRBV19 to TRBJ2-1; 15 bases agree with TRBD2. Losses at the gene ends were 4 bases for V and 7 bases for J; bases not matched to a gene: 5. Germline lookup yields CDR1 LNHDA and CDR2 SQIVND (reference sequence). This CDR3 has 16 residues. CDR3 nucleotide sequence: TGTGCCAGTAGTACAACCGGGACTAGCGGGGGGAATGAGCAGTTCTTC. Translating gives CASSTTGTSGGNEQFF.

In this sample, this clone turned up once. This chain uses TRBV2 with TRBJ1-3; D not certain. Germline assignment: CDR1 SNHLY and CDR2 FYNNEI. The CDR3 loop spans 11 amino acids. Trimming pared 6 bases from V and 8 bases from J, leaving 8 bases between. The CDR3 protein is CASRAQDTIYF. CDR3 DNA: TGTGCCAGCAGAGCACAAGACACCATATATTTT.

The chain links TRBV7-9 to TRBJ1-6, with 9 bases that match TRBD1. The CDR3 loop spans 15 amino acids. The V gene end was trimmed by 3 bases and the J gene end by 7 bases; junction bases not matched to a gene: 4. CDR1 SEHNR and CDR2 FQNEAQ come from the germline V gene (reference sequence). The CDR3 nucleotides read TGTGCCAGCAGCTTTCGGGACAGGGCGAATTCACCCCTCCACTTT. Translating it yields CASSFRDRANSPLHF.

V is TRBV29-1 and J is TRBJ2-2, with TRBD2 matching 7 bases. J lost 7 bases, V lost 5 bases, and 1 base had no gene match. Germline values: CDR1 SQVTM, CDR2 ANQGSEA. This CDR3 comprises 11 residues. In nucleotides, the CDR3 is TGCAGCGTTTCGGGGGGCGGGGAGCTGTTTTTT. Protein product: CSVSGGGELFF.

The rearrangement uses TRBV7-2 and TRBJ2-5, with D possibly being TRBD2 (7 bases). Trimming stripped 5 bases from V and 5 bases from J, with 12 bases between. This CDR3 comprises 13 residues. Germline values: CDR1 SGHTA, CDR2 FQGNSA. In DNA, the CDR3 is TGTGCCAGCAGCCAACAGGGAGGGGAGACCCAGTACTTC. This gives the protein CASSQQGGETQYF.

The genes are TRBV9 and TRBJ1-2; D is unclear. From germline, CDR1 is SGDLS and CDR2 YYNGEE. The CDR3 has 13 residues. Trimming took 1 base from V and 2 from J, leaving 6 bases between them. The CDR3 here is CASSVSGNYGYTF. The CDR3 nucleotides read TGTGCCAGCAGCGTATCCGGGAACTATGGCTACACCTTC.

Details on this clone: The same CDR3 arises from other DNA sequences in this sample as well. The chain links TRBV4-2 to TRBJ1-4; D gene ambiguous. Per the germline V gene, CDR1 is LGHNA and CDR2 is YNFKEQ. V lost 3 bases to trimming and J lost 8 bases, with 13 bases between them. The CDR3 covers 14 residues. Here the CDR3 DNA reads TGTGCCAGCAGCCAGGGCCCCGCTGGAGAAAAACTGTTTTTT. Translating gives CASSQGPAGEKLFF.

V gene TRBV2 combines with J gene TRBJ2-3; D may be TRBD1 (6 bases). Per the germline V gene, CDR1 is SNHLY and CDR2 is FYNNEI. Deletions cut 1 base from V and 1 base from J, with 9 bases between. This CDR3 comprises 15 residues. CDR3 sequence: CASSEDRAGTDTQYF. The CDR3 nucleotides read TGTGCCAGCAGTGAAGACAGGGCCGGCACAGATACGCAGTATTTT.

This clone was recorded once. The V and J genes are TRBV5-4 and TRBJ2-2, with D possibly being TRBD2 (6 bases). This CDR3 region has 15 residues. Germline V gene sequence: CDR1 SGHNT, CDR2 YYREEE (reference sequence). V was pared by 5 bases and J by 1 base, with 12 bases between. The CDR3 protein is CASRPGLKNTGELFF. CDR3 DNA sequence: TGTGCCAGCAGACCGGGACTCAAGAACACCGGGGAGCTGTTTTTT.

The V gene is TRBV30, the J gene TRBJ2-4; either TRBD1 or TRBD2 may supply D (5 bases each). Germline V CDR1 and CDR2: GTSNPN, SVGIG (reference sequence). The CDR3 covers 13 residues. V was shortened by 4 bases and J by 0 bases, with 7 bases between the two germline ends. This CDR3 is CAWTGTAKNIQYF. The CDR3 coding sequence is TGTGCCTGGACCGGGACAGCCAAAAACATTCAGTACTTC.

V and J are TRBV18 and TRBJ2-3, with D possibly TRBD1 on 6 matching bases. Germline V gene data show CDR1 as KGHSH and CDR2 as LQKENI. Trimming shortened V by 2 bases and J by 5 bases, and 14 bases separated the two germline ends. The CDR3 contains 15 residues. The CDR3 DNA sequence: TGTGCCAGCTCACCAGGGGGCGATGCAAGAGATACGCAGTATTTT. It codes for CASSPGGDARDTQYF.